The 13 T cell receptor beta chains below come from one sample, sequenced in a study of cytomegalovirus exposure and HLA in healthy donors. PCR was performed using 60 Vbeta and 13 Jbeta primers. Method: immunoSEQ multiplex PCR; TCRdb's copy keeps in-frame clones and lacks some. The sample holds approximately 74,000 clones, 63% seen once. The sample consisted of PBMCs. The receptors were sampled from a man aged 25 to 45 in good health and CMV-seropositive.

The rearrangement links TRBV18 to TRBJ1-2, with TRBD1 identical over 7 bases. Germline V gene sequence: CDR1 KGHSH, CDR2 LQKENI. The trim removed 3 bases at V and 7 bases at J, leaving 14 bases unmatched. The CDR3 is made up of 16 amino acids. In DNA, the CDR3 is TGTGCCAGCTCACCCGACAGGGTTATGGGGCATTCTGGCTACACCTTC. As protein: CASSPDRVMGHSGYTF. The whole variable domain, filled in from reference TRBV18 and TRBJ1-2, reads NAGVMQNPRHLVRRRGQEARLRCSPMKGHSHVYWYRQLPEEGLKFMVYLQKENIIDESGMPKERFSAEFPKEGPSILRIQQVVRGDSAAYFCASSPDRVMGHSGYTFGSGTRLTVV.

The V call is TRBV27, the J call TRBJ2-7, with D tentatively TRBD1 (5 bases). V lost 3 bases and J lost 4, with 7 bases in between. The CDR3 is 12 amino acids. Germline CDR1 reads MNHEY; CDR2 reads SMNVEV (reference sequence). As DNA, the CDR3 is TGTGCCAGCAGTTTTACAGGATACGAGCAGTACTTC. It yields the protein CASSFTGYEQYF.

The V call is TRBV5-1, the J call TRBJ1-6, with TRBD1 matching over 8 bases. Germline V gene sequence: CDR1 SGHRS, CDR2 YFSETQ. There are 15 residues in the CDR3. The ends lost 4 bases at V and 8 bases at J; junction bases unmatched: 8. The CDR3 DNA reads TGCGCCAGCAGCCAACATGGACAGGGAGATTCACCCCTCCACTTT. Translation: CASSQHGQGDSPLHF. Supplemented by reference TRBV5-1 and TRBJ1-6, the full variable domain reads KAGVTQTPRYLIKTRGQQVTLSCSPISGHRSVSWYQQTPGQGLQFLFEYFSETQRNKGNFPGRFSGRQFSNSRSEMNVSTLELGDSALYLCASSQHGQGDSPLHFGNGTRLTVT.

The rearrangement joins TRBV15 to TRBJ2-3; 8 bases are a match to TRBD2. This CDR3 has 16 amino acids. After removal of 5 bases from V and 3 bases from J, the junction contained 10 bases not matched to a gene. Germline lookup yields CDR1 LNHNV and CDR2 YYDKDF (reference sequence). The CDR3: CATSRASGSTTDTQYF. In DNA form, the CDR3 reads TGTGCCACCAGCCGGGCCAGCGGGAGTACGACAGATACGCAGTATTTT.

Concerning this clone itself: Germline is not matched at one junction end, which may reflect a read error. The chain joins TRBV5-4 to TRBJ2-3; possibly TRBD2 for D (6 bases). Germline V lookup: CDR1 SGHNT, CDR2 YYREEE (reference sequence). The CDR3 runs 16 residues. CDR3 residues: CASRSGSGLSTNTQYF. The DNA of the CDR3 is TGTGCCAGCAGGTCTGGGTCCGGACTAAGCACAAATACGCAGTATTTT.

The chain recombines TRBV6-5 with TRBJ2-3; D might be TRBD2 (6 bases). The CDR3 extends over 13 amino acids. The germline gives CDR1 MNHEY, CDR2 SVGAGI. V was cut by 5 bases and J by 6 bases, with 12 bases left in between. The CDR3 DNA sequence: TGTGCCAGCAGTCTTCCGGGGGTTGATACGCAGTATTTT. Protein sequence: CASSLPGVDTQYF.

This clone was seen only a few times. The genes are TRBV10-3 and TRBJ2-1, with D perhaps matching TRBD1 (7 bases). The CDR3 has 15 residues. V was shortened by 6 bases and J by 2 bases, with 14 bases between the two germline ends. The germline CDR1 and CDR2 sequences are ENHRY and SYGVKD. CDR3 sequence: CAISGDREAYNEQFF. In DNA, the CDR3 is TGTGCCATCAGCGGAGACAGGGAGGCCTACAATGAGCAGTTCTTC.

Of note for this clone: An end of the junction does not agree with germline; a read error may underlie this. The chain carries TRBV27 and TRBJ2-3; D is unresolved. The CDR3 loop spans 12 amino acids. Per the germline V gene, CDR1 is MNHEY and CDR2 is SMNVEV (reference sequence). CDR3 protein: CASSLYTDTRYF. The DNA of the CDR3 is TGTGCCAGCAGTTTATACACAGATACGCGGTATTTT.

The chain joins TRBV4-1 to TRBJ2-7; a weak D match, TRBD2 (6 bases). Germline-derived CDR1 and CDR2 are MGHRA and YSYEKL. V dropped 1 base and J dropped 6 bases, with 16 bases sitting between them. The CDR3 is 15 residues long. CDR3 protein: CASSQAREVVVEQYF. CDR3 DNA sequence: TGCGCCAGCAGCCAAGCTAGGGAGGTAGTGGTCGAGCAGTACTTC.

V usage is TRBV28 and J usage is TRBJ2-7; the match to TRBD2 covers 10 bases. V dropped 5 bases and J dropped 2; count of bases not matched to a gene: 3. Per germline, CDR1 MDHEN and CDR2 SYDVKM. This CDR3 contains 14 residues. CDR3 in amino acids: CASSASGGTYEQYF. As DNA, the CDR3 is TGTGCCAGCAGTGCTAGCGGGGGTACCTACGAGCAGTACTTC.

This rearrangement joins TRBV30 to TRBJ1-2, with 9 bases matching TRBD1. The CDR3 is 14 amino acids. V was clipped by 4 bases and J by 4 bases; unmatched bases: 7. The germline CDR1 and CDR2 sequences are GTSNPN and SVGIG (reference sequence). The CDR3, as DNA: TGTGCCTGGATACGACAGGGGGTAGGCTATGGCTACACCTTC. Translating gives CAWIRQGVGYGYTF.

The chain recombines TRBV14 with TRBJ2-7; D possibly corresponds to TRBD1 (6 bases). Germline V gives CDR1 SGHDN, CDR2 FVKESK. This CDR3 is built from 12 residues. V was pared by 3 bases and J by 11 bases, with 14 bases between. This CDR3 reads CASSQTGFGEYF. The CDR3 DNA follows: TGTGCCAGCAGCCAGACAGGATTTGGGGAGTACTTC.

This chain uses TRBV4-1 with TRBJ2-1, with 9 bases fitting TRBD2. This CDR3 spans 17 amino acids. V gave up 0 bases and J gave up 5 bases; unmatched junction bases: 8. From germline, CDR1 is MGHRA and CDR2 YSYEKL. The CDR3 nucleotides are TGCGCCAGCAGCCAAGAGCAGGAGCGGGGGGCACACAATGAGCAGTTCTTC. This sequence encodes CASSQEQERGAHNEQFF.